This paragraph reports one T cell receptor beta chain. Its matching antigen is unknown. These data come from a study of vaccination and CD4 T cells after COVID-19. Across the study: Either a CEFX pool, an HIV-1 Nef pool, or no peptide was added to control cultures.

Researchers used the Oncomine TCR Beta short-read assay to sequence DNA from cultured CD4+ T cells. TCRdb reprocessed the PCR reads with MiXCR, giving one entry per CDR3 protein. This table has about 23,000 distinct CDR3 sequences, about 53% appearing once. After removal of 5 bases from V and 10 bases from J, the junction contained 10 bases not matched to a gene. This CDR3 is built from 14 residues. Germline loops: CDR1 DFQATT, CDR2 SNEGSKA (reference sequence). The treatment here: approximately nine-day PBMC culture with coronavirus spike peptide pools or control peptides (ViraFEST assay). Researchers grew the cells for around 9 days and then pulled out CD4+ T cells by negative selection.

The material sequenced was CD4+ T cells from blood, cultured in vitro. The rearrangement uses TRBV20-1 and TRBJ2-1; TRBD2 aligns across 11 bases. The clonotype originates from a human donor who had recovered from COVID-19. CDR3 amino acids: CSAQLLAGVREQFF. CDR3 sequence (DNA): TGCAGTGCTCAGTTACTAGCGGGAGTGAGGGAGCAGTTCTTC.